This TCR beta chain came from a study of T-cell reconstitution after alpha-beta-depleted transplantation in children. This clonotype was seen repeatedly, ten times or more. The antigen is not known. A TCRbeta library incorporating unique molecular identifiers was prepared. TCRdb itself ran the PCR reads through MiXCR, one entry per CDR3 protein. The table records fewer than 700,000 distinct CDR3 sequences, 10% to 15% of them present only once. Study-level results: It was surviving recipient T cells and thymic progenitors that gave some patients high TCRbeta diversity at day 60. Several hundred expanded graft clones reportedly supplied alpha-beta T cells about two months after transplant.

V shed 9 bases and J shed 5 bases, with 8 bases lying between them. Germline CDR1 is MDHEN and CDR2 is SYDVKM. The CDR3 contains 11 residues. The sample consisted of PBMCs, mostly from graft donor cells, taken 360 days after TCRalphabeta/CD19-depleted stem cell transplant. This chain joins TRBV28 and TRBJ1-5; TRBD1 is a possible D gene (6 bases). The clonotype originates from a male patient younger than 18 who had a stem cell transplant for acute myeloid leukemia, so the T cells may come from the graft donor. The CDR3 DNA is TGTGCCAGTAGGGGGGATCAGCCCCAGCATTTT. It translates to CASRGDQPQHF.